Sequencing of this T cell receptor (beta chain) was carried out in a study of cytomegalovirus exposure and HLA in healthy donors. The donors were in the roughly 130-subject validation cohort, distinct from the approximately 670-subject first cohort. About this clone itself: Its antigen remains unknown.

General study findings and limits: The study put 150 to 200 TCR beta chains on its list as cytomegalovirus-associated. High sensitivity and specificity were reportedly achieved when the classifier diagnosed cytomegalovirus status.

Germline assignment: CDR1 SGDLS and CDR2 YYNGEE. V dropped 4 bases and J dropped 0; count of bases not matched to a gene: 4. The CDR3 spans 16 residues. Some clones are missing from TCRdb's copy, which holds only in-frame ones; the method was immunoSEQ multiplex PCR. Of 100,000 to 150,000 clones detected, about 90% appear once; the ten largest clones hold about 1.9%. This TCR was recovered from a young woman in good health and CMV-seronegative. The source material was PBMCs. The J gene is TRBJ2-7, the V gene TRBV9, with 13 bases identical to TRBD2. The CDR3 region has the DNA TGTGCCAGCAGCACCGGACTAGCGGGGGACTCCTACGAGCAGTACTTC. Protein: CASSTGLAGDSYEQYF.